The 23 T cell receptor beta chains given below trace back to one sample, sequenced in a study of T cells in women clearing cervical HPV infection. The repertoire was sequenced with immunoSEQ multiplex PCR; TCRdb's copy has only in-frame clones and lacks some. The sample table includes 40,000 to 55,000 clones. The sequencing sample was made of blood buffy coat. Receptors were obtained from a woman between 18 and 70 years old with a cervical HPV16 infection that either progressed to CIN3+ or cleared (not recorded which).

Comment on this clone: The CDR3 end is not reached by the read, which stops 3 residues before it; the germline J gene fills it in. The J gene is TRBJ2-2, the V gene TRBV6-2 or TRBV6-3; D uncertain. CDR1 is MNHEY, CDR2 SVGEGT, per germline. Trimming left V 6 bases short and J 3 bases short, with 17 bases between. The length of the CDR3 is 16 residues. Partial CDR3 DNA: TGTGCCAGCAGAAATCAAATGGGCGTTGACACCGGGGAG. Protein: CASRNQMGVDTGE. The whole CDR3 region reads CASRNQMGVDTGELFF.

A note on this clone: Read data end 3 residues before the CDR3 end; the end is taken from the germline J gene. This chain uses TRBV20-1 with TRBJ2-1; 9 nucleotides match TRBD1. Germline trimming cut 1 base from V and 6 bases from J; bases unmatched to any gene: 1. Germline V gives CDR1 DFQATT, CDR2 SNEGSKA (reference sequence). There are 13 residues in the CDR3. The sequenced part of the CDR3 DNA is TGCAGTGCTAGAGGACAGGGGGTCAATGAG. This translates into CSARGQGVNE. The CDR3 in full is CSARGQGVNEQFF.

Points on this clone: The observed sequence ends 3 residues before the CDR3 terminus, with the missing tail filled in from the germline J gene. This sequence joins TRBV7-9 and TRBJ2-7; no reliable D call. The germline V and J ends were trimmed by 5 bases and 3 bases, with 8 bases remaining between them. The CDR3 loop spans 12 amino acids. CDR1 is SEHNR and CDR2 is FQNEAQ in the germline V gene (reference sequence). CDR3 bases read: TGTGCCAGCAGCATTAAAGGCTACGAG. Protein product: CASSIKGYE. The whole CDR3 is CASSIKGYEQYF.

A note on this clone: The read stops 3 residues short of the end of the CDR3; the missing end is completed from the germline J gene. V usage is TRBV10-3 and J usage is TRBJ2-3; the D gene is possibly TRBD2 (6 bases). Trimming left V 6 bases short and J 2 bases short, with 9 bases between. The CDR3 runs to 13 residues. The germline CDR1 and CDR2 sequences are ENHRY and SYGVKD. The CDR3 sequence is CAIRGTDTDTQYF. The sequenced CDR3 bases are TGTGCCATCAGGGGGACTGACACAGATACG.

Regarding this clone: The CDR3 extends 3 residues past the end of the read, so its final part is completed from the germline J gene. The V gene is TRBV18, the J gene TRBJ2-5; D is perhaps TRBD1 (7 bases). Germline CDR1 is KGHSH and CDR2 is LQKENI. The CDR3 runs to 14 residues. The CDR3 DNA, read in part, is TGTGCCAGCGCTACCCAGGGGGGCGCAGATACC. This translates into CASATQGGADT. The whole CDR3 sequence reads CASATQGGADTQYF.

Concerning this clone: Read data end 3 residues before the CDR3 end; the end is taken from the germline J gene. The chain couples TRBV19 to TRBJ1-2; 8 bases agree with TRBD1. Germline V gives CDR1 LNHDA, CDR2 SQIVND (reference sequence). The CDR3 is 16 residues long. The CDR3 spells CASSTQSPGQGGNYTF. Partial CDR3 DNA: TGTGCCAGTAGTACCCAGAGTCCCGGACAGGGTGGTAAC. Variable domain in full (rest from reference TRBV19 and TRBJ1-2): DGGITQSPKYLFRKEGQNVTLSCEQNLNHDAMYWYRQDPGQGLRLIYYSQIVNDFQKGDIAEGYSVSREKKESFPLTVTSAQKNPTAFYLCASSTQSPGQGGNYTFGSGTRLTVV.

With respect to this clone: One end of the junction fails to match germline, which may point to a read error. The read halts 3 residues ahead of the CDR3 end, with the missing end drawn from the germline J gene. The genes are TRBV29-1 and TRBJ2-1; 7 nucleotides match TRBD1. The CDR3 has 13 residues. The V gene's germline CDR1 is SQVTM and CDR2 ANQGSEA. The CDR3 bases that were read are TGCAGCGTCGAAGGGGGCCCTGGGAATGAG. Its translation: CSVEGGPGNE. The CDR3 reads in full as CSVEGGPGNEQFF.

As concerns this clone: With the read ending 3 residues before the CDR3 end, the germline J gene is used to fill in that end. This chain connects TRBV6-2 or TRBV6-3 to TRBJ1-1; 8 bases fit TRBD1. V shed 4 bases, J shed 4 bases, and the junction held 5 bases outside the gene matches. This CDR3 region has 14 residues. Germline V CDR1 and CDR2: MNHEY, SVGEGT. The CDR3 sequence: CASSSQGAATEAFF. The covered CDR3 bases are TGTGCCAGCAGTTCTCAGGGGGCGGCCACTGAA.

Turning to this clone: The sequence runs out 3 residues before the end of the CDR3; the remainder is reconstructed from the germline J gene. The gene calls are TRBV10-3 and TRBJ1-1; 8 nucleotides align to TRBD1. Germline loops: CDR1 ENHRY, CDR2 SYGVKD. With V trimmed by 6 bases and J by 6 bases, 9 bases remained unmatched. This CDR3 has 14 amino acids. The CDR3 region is CAIRSDRARPEAFF. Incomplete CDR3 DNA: TGTGCCATCAGATCGGACAGGGCTCGCCCTGAA.

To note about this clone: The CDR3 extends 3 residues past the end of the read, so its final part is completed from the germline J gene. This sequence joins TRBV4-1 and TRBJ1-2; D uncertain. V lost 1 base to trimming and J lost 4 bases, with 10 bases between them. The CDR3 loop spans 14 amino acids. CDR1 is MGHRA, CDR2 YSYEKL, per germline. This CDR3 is CASSQVPVSYGYTF. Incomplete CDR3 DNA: TGCGCCAGCAGCCAAGTACCGGTTAGCTATGGC.

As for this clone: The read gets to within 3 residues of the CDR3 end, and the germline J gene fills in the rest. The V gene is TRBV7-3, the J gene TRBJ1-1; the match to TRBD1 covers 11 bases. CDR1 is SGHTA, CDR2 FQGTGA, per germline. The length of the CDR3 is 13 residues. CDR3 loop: CASSSSGTGGAFF. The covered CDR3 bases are TGTGCCAGCAGCTCTTCCGGGACAGGGGGA.

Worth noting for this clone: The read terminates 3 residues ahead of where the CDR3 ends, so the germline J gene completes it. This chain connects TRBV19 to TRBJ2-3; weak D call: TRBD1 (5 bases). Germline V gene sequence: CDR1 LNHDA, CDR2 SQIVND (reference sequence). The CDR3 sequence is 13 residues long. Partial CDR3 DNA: TGTGCCAGTAGTGGCAGGGCGGCCGAGACG. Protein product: CASSGRAAET. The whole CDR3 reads CASSGRAAETQYF.

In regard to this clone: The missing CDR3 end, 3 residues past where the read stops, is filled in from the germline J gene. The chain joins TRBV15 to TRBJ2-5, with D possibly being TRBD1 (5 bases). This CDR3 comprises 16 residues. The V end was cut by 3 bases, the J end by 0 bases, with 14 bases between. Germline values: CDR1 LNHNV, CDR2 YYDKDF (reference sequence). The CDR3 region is CATSRAATEYQETQYF. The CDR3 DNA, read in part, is TGTGCCACCAGCAGGGCCGCGACAGAATACCAAGAGACC.

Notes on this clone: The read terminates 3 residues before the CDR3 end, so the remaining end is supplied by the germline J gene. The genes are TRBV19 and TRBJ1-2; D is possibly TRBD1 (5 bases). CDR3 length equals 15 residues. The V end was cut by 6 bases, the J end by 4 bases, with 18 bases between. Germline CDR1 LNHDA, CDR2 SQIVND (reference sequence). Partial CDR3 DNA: TGTGCCAGTAGCGAGAGCGCGGGGCTGAGCTATGGC. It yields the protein CASSESAGLSYG. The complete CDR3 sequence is CASSESAGLSYGYTF.

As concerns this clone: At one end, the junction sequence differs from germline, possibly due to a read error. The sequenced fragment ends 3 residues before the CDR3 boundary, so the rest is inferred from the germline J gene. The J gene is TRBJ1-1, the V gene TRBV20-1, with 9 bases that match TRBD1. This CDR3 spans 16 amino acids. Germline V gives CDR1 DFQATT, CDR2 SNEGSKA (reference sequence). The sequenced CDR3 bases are TGCAGTGCTGGATACAGGGGGCGCGTCTCGAACACTGGA. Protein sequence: CSAGYRGRVSNTG. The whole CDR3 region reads CSAGYRGRVSNTGAFF.

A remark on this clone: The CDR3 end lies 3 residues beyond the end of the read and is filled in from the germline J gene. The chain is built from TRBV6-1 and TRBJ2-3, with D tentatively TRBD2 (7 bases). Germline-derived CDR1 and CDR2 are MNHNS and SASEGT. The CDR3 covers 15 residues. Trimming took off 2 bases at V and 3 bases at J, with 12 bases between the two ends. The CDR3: CASSEWRGLTDTQYF. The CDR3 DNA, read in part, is TGTGCCAGCAGTGAATGGCGGGGGCTGACAGATACG.

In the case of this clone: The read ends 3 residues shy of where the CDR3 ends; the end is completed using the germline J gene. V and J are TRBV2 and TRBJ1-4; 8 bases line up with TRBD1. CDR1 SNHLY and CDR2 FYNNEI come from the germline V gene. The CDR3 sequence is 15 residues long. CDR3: CASSLVTGGSSPLFF. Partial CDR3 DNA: TGTGCCAGCAGTCTCGTAACAGGGGGGAGTTCACCA.

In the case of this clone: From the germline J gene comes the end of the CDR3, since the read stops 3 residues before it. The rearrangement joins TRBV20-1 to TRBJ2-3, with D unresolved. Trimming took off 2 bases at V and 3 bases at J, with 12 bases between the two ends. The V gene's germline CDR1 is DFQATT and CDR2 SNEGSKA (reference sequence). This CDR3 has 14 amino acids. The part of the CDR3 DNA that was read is TGCAGTGCTAGACTCAGGTTCTATACAGATACG. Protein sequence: CSARLRFYTDT. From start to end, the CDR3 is CSARLRFYTDTQYF.

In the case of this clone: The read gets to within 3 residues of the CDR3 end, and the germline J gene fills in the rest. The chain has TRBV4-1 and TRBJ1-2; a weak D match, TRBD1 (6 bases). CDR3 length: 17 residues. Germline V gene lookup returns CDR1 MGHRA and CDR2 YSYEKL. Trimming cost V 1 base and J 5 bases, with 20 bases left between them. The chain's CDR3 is CASSQGGGSKRGYGYTF. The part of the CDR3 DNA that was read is TGCGCCAGCAGCCAAGGTGGTGGCAGTAAGAGGGGGTATGGC.

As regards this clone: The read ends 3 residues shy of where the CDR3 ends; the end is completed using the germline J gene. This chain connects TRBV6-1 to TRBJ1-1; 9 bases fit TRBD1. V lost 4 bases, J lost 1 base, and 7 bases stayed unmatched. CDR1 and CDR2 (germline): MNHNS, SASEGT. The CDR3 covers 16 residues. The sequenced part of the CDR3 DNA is TGTGCCAGCAGTGGGGACAGGGTTGAGTGGAACACTGAA. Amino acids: CASSGDRVEWNTE. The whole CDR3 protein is CASSGDRVEWNTEAFF.

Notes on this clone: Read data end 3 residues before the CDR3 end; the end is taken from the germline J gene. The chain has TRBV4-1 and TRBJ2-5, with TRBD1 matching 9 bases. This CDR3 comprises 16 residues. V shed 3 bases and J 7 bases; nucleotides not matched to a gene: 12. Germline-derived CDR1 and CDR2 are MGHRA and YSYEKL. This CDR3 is CASSQGGQGNFGTQYF. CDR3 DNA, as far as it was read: TGCGCCAGCAGCCAGGGCGGACAGGGGAATTTCGGGACC.

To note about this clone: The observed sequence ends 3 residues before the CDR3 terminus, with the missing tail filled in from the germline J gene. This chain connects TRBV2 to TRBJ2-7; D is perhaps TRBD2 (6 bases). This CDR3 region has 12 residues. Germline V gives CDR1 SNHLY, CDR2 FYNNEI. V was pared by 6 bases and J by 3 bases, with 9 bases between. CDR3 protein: CASRMEGYEQYF. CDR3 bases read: TGTGCCAGCAGAATGGAGGGCTACGAG.

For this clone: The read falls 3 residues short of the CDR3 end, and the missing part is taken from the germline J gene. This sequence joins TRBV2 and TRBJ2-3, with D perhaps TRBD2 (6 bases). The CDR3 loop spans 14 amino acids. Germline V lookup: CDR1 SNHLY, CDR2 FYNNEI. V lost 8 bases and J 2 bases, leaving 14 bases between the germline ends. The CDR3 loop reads CASLGGVHTDTQYF. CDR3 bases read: TGTGCCAGCCTTGGCGGGGTGCACACAGATACG.